The rows below give T cell receptor beta chains drawn from one sample of a study of shared clonotypes between healthy human individuals. Only in-frame clones appear in the TCRdb table, and some are missing; sequencing was by immunoSEQ multiplex PCR. The sample lists approximately 840,000 clones; around 96% were seen once. The specimen sequenced was naive CD8+ T cells sorted from blood. These receptors all stem from a man under 40 in good health. The CDR3 runs from the conserved cysteine through the conserved F or W. A D gene is named only where the DNA matches it firmly.

V gene	J gene	D gene	CDR3 protein
TRBV11-2	TRBJ1-4	NA	CASSLERLGGEKLFF
TRBV15	TRBJ2-5	NA	CATSRDLPSGTQYF
TRBV4-1	TRBJ2-7	TRBD2	CASSQETTSGSYEQYF
TRBV28	TRBJ2-7	TRBD2	CASSLWTSGTSSYEQYF
TRBV4-1	TRBJ2-1	NA	CASSQEEGRGYNEQFF
TRBV7-6	TRBJ2-5	NA	CASSSLQGFGETQYF
TRBV19	TRBJ2-7	NA	CASSARSPAYEQYF
TRBV18	TRBJ2-7	NA	CASSPEDSYEQYF
TRBV29-1	TRBJ2-3	NA	CSVLYPSIDTQYF
TRBV7-2	TRBJ2-7	NA	CASSSAGYYEQYF
TRBV9	TRBJ2-1	NA	CASSRDFAYNEQFF
TRBV27	TRBJ2-7	NA	CASSFGPNYEQYF
TRBV2	TRBJ2-7	NA	CASSQPGSYEQYF
TRBV10-3	TRBJ2-1	NA	CAISEPKASNEQFF
TRBV6-5	TRBJ2-1	NA	CASSYYPDNEQFF
TRBV14	TRBJ2-3	NA	CASSQDSRETDTQYF
TRBV30	TRBJ2-7	TRBD2	CAWNPGLAGGHNTYEQYF